This paragraph covers one T cell receptor beta chain sequence. The antigen is not known. This entry is derived from a study of CD8 T cells in Susac syndrome. Random hexamers served to reverse transcribe about 0.45 to 1 ug RNA. Across 54 Vbeta and 13 Jbeta, TCR beta CDR3 was amplified with immunoSEQ multiplex PCR. From the immunoSEQ multiplex PCR reads, TCRdb called clonotypes with MiXCR, one entry per CDR3 protein. In the table there are some 200,000 distinct CDR3 sequences, around 95% of which are singletons. Study-wide results and limits: Clonal expansion involving Susac CD8+ cells peaked in TEMRA cells and active patients.

Trimming took off 5 bases at V and 7 bases at J, with 9 bases between the two ends. Germline V lookup: CDR1 MDHEN, CDR2 SYDVKM. The CDR3 has 12 residues. Specimen: CD8+ T cells from PBMCs. The chain couples TRBV28 to TRBJ2-1; D is unresolved. This TCR was recovered from a human donor with Susac syndrome. Written as DNA, the CDR3 is TGTGCCAGCAGTGTTCAGGTGAATGAGCAGTTCTTC. Encoded protein: CASSVQVNEQFF.